The T cell receptor beta chain described here comes from a study of blood T cell repertoires in COVID-19. The wider study: COVID-19 samples, acute and convalescent, were from the United States, Italy and Spain. The cDNA or gDNA used as material had been derived from T cells, B-cell-depleted T cells, or PBMCs.

Assay used: immunoSEQ multiplex PCR; TCRdb lists only in-frame clones, some missing. Here the sample spans more than 300,000 clones, roughly nine tenths being singletons. CDR3 length: 15 residues. V was trimmed by 5 bases and J by 5 bases, leaving 16 bases between them. Germline values: CDR1 ENHRY, CDR2 SYGVKD. Allocation to cohorts depended on clinical history reported by the participants. Input material: PBMCs or T cells enriched from blood (not recorded which). The genes are TRBV10-3 and TRBJ2-1; the D gene is possibly TRBD1 (6 bases). The receptor was derived from a woman in her forties who had been exposed to COVID-19. CDR3 protein: CAISQPRQGNNEQFF. In DNA form, the CDR3 reads TGTGCCATCAGTCAGCCAAGGCAGGGGAACAATGAGCAGTTCTTC.